This entry concerns a single T cell receptor (beta chain). The data are from a study of blood T cell repertoires in COVID-19. The protocol was immunoSEQ multiplex PCR, while the TCRdb copy is restricted to in-frame clones and leaves out a portion. The sample records about 120,000 clones, roughly nine tenths being singletons. Germline-derived CDR1 and CDR2 are SGHTA and FQGNSA. This CDR3 contains 14 residues. The V and J ends lost 5 bases and 4 bases respectively, with 11 bases between them. This clonotype was sampled from a man in his sixties or seventies with active or convalescent COVID-19. The chain recombines TRBV7-2 with TRBJ2-2; D is perhaps TRBD2 (5 bases). Sequencing used peripheral blood. CDR3 bases: TGTGCCAGCAGCGGATCGAGGGCCACCGGGGAGCTGTTTTTT. As protein: CASSGSRATGELFF.